The rows below give T cell receptor beta chains drawn from one sample of a study of cytomegalovirus exposure and HLA in healthy donors. The method was immunoSEQ multiplex PCR; TCRdb's version includes in-frame clones alone and lacks a portion of them. The data contain over 200,000 clones, 88% of them singletons. Sequenced material: PBMCs. The receptors here all came from a young woman in good health and CMV-seronegative. Both conserved end residues are part of each CDR3. Each record gives: D gene, V gene, clone size, J gene, CDR3 protein, CDR3 DNA. The D gene is left open where the match is weak. The size entry is marked missing in some rows and otherwise reads once, few, many or a size class.

>.|TRBV11-2|.|TRBJ2-1
CASSLDSGPYNEQFF
TGTGCCAGCAGCTTAGACTCAGGGCCCTACAATGAGCAGTTCTTC
>TRBD2|TRBV10-1|.|TRBJ2-1
CASSDCAGTSKFF
TGCGCCAGCAGTGACTGTGCAGGGACTAGCAAGTTCTTC
>.|TRBV5-5|.|TRBJ2-7
CASSLLTGSRQYF
TGTGCCAGCAGCTTGTTGACCGGGAGTCGGCAGTACTTC
>TRBD2|TRBV28|.|TRBJ2-5
CASSLRGALKETQYF
TGTGCCAGCAGTTTGCGGGGGGCTCTCAAAGAGACCCAGTACTTC
>.|TRBV9|once|TRBJ2-5
CASSVEWGARETQYF
TGTGCCAGCAGCGTAGAGTGGGGAGCACGGGAGACCCAGTACTTC
>TRBD1|TRBV29-1|few|TRBJ1-2
CSVEHRGNGVYGYTF
TGCAGCGTTGAGCACAGGGGAAACGGGGTCTATGGCTACACCTTC
>TRBD1|TRBV5-1|.|TRBJ1-1
CASKVAQGRNTEAFF
TGCGCCAGCAAAGTAGCACAGGGGAGGAACACTGAAGCTTTCTTT
>.|TRBV5-4|once|TRBJ2-5
CATLPVGAETQYF
TGTGCCACCCTACCAGTGGGAGCGGAGACCCAGTACTTC
>.|TRBV30|.|TRBJ2-1
CAWSIGSGPNEQFF
TGTGCCTGGAGTATCGGGTCCGGTCCCAATGAGCAGTTCTTC
>.|TRBV27|.|TRBJ1-2
CASSLRGNNYGYTF
TGTGCCAGCAGTTTACGGGGGAATAACTATGGCTACACCTTC
>.|TRBV29-1|.|TRBJ2-7
CSVLIVSGVEQYF
TGCAGCGTTCTGATCGTCTCCGGTGTAGAGCAGTACTTC
>.|TRBV19|.|TRBJ1-1
CASSPHRETNTEAFF
TGTGCCAGTAGTCCCCACAGGGAGACGAACACTGAAGCTTTCTTT
>TRBD2|TRBV28|.|TRBJ2-1
CASSLSGRAHGAYNEQFF
TGTGCCAGCAGCTTAAGCGGGAGGGCCCATGGGGCCTACAATGAGCAGTTCTTC
>TRBD1|TRBV25-1|.|TRBJ1-4
CASSPLGQAATNEKLFF
TGTGCCAGTTCACCCCTCGGACAGGCTGCAACTAATGAAAAACTGTTTTTT
>TRBD1|TRBV6-1|.|TRBJ2-1
CASSVPRDSSYNEQFF
TGTGCCAGCAGTGTACCCCGGGACAGCTCCTACAATGAGCAGTTCTTC
>.|TRBV30|once|TRBJ2-3
CAWSPAVLVTDTQYF
TGTGCCTGGAGCCCAGCGGTTTTAGTCACAGATACGCAGTATTTT
>.|TRBV7-2|.|TRBJ1-5
CASSSTPGVQPQHF
TGTGCCAGCAGCTCAACGCCCGGGGTTCAGCCCCAGCATTTT
>.|TRBV6-1|.|TRBJ1-2
CASSEASRQTYGYTF
TGTGCCAGCAGTGAGGCTTCTAGACAGACCTATGGCTACACCTTC
>.|TRBV27|.|TRBJ2-7
CASSSRRYSYEQYF
TGTGCCAGCAGTTCAAGGAGATACTCCTACGAGCAGTACTTC
>.|TRBV27|once|TRBJ2-5
CASSFSVYDQETQYF
TGTGCCAGCAGTTTCTCGGTCTATGATCAAGAGACCCAGTACTTC
>.|TRBV28|.|TRBJ2-7
CASSALGWEQYF
TGTGCCAGCAGTGCACTAGGTTGGGAGCAGTACTTC
>TRBD2|TRBV4-1|.|TRBJ2-1
CASSQGSGGDEQFF
TGCGCCAGCAGCCAAGGTAGCGGGGGGGATGAGCAGTTCTTC
>TRBD2|TRBV27|.|TRBJ2-7
CASKGLAGVWSGSEQYF
TGTGCCAGCAAAGGACTAGCGGGAGTATGGTCGGGCTCCGAGCAGTACTTC
>.|TRBV11-3|.|TRBJ2-2
CASSLVGAAGELFF
TGTGCCAGCAGCTTAGTGGGGGCCGCCGGGGAGCTGTTTTTT
>TRBD1|TRBV27|.|TRBJ1-2
CASSLAGGYGYTF
TGTGCCAGCAGTTTAGCAGGGGGCTATGGCTACACCTTC
>.|TRBV27|.|TRBJ1-1
CASSSIQGPGEAFF
TGTGCCAGCAGTTCTATACAGGGTCCCGGTGAAGCTTTCTTT
>TRBD2|TRBV6-5|.|TRBJ2-1
CASSYSILGGREQFF
TGTGCCAGCAGTTACTCGATATTGGGAGGGCGCGAGCAGTTCTTC
>TRBD1|TRBV29-1|.|TRBJ2-2
CSVGGGAGTGELFF
TGCAGCGTTGGAGGGGGCGCAGGAACCGGGGAGCTGTTTTTT
>.|TRBV28|once|TRBJ2-7
CASSPSGASAYEQYF
TGTGCCAGCAGTCCATCAGGGGCCTCCGCCTACGAGCAGTACTTC
>.|TRBV7-8|once|TRBJ2-3
CASSPRLPAADTQYF
TGTGCCAGCAGCCCCCGGCTCCCGGCGGCAGATACGCAGTATTTT
>TRBD2|TRBV10-2|once|TRBJ2-2
CASSESGGLAPNTGELFF
TGCGCCAGCAGTGAGTCGGGGGGACTAGCGCCGAACACCGGGGAGCTGTTTTTT
>TRBD1|TRBV4-2|.|TRBJ2-6
CASSQITGGSGANILTF
TGTGCCAGCAGCCAAATCACAGGGGGCTCTGGGGCCAACATCCTGACTTTC
>.|TRBV15|once|TRBJ1-1
CATSRESGMNTEAFF
TGTGCCACCAGCAGAGAATCCGGGATGAACACTGAAGCTTTCTTT
>TRBD2|TRBV6-1|.|TRBJ2-1
CASSQAAGVVTNEQFF
TGTGCCAGCAGTCAAGCAGCGGGAGTTGTTACGAATGAGCAGTTCTTC